The TCR beta chain under discussion was sequenced for a study of cytomegalovirus exposure and HLA in healthy donors. The PCR used 60 Vbeta and 13 Jbeta primers. The assay was immunoSEQ multiplex PCR, and TCRdb's table has in-frame clones only and misses some. The data contain 180,000 or so clones, about 77% of them singletons. Per the germline V gene, CDR1 is SGHRS and CDR2 is YFSETQ. The V and J ends lost 0 bases and 3 bases respectively, with 6 bases between them. The CDR3 sequence is 13 residues long. V is TRBV5-1 and J is TRBJ1-2, with D unclear. The receptor was isolated from a woman in her 30s in good health and CMV-seropositive. Sequences were obtained from PBMCs. The CDR3 DNA reads TGCGCCAGCAGCTTGGCCCGGGACTATGGCTACACCTTC. This gives the protein CASSLARDYGYTF.